A selection of T cell receptor beta chains follows, all from one sample in a study of shared clonotypes between healthy human individuals. Produced via immunoSEQ multiplex PCR; TCRdb's table is partial and in-frame only. This sample has about 680,000 clones; about 92% occur once, and the top ten carry nearly 25%. The sample consisted of naive CD8+ T cells sorted from blood. These TCRs come from a man aged 25-40 years in good health. Each CDR3 is given with its conserved first and last residue. A D gene is named only where the DNA matches it firmly. Clone size is shown for a subset of rows, as once, few, many or a class of expanded clone.

D gene,J gene,V gene,clone size,CDR3 DNA,CDR3 protein
TRBD1,TRBJ1-2,TRBV7-6,NA,TGTGCCAGCAGCTCAGAGGACAGGGTCTATGGCTACACCTTC,CASSSEDRVYGYTF
NA,TRBJ2-1,TRBV19,NA,TGTGCCAGTAGTATTCTCCACAATGAGCAGTTCTTC,CASSILHNEQFF
NA,TRBJ2-7,TRBV6-1,NA,TGTGCCAGCGTATCTAGATCGGTCCACGAGCAGTACTTC,CASVSRSVHEQYF
NA,TRBJ2-7,TRBV29-1,once,TGCAGCGTTGAAGTCTGGGAGGGGGGTCTATACGAGCAGTACTTC,CSVEVWEGGLYEQYF
TRBD2,TRBJ2-1,TRBV27,many,TGTGCCAGCAGTACGACCGGACTAGCCTATGAGCAGTTCTTC,CASSTTGLAYEQFF
TRBD2,TRBJ2-7,TRBV5-4,NA,TGTGCCAGCAGCTTGTCGGGTAGCGGGGGATACGAGCAGTACTTC,CASSLSGSGGYEQYF
NA,TRBJ1-1,TRBV7-6,NA,TGTGCCAGCAGCTTACCAAAAGGACAGCTGAACACTGAAGCTTTCTTT,CASSLPKGQLNTEAFF
NA,TRBJ2-3,TRBV19,NA,TGTGCCAGTAGTACCTTATACTCAGATACGCAGTATTTT,CASSTLYSDTQYF
TRBD1,TRBJ1-2,TRBV10-3,once,TGTGCCATCAGTGAGTCGCAAGGACAGGGGATAGTAGACGGCTACACCTTC,CAISESQGQGIVDGYTF
NA,TRBJ1-5,TRBV19,NA,TGTGCCAGTACTCTGGCGGCTTTCAGCAATCAGCCCCAGCATTTT,CASTLAAFSNQPQHF
TRBD1,TRBJ1-2,TRBV27,few,TGTGCCAGCAGTTTATCGATTGTAGGGGGCATTGCTGGCTACACCTTC,CASSLSIVGGIAGYTF
TRBD2,TRBJ2-3,TRBV9,NA,TGTGCCAGCAGCGTAGGCGGACTAGCGGGAGTAGGAGGTAGCACAGATACGCAGTATTTT,CASSVGGLAGVGGSTDTQYF
NA,TRBJ1-5,TRBV7-6,NA,TGTGCCAGCAGCTTAGAATCCCGTTCGCCCCAGCATTTT,CASSLESRSPQHF
TRBD2,TRBJ2-1,TRBV5-1,NA,TGCGCCAGCGCCTTGAGCGGGGGCGGCTCCTACAATGAGCAGTTCTTC,CASALSGGGSYNEQFF
NA,TRBJ2-7,TRBV18,NA,TGTGCCAGCTCACCAGGGTCCGGGAAAACCTACGAGCAGTACTTC,CASSPGSGKTYEQYF
NA,TRBJ1-5,TRBV18,NA,TGTGCCAGCTCACCACCCCGCGGAAGGGACGGGGATCAGCCCCAGCATTTT,CASSPPRGRDGDQPQHF
TRBD2,TRBJ2-7,TRBV15,NA,TGTGCCACCAGCGGGGGGGTGCAGACAGTTATCTCCTACGAGCAGTACTTC,CATSGGVQTVISYEQYF
TRBD2,TRBJ2-1,TRBV27,once,TGTGCCAGCAGTTTCCTAGCGGAATACAATGAGCAGTTCTTC,CASSFLAEYNEQFF
NA,TRBJ2-3,TRBV4-3,NA,TGCGCCAGCAGCCAAAGTGGGAGCGCAGATACGCAGTATTTT,CASSQSGSADTQYF
NA,TRBJ2-1,TRBV7-9,NA,TGTGCCAGCAGCTTAGCCCAGAGCTCCTACAATGAGCAGTTCTTC,CASSLAQSSYNEQFF
NA,TRBJ2-5,TRBV27,once,TGTGCCAGCAGTCCCGCGGGGGCGAAGGCCCAGTACTTC,CASSPAGAKAQYF
NA,TRBJ2-7,TRBV15,NA,TGTGCCACCAGCAGAGATCCGAACAGGGCATCCTACGAGCAGTACTTC,CATSRDPNRASYEQYF
NA,TRBJ2-7,TRBV2,NA,TGTGCCAGCACCATGACAGGTGGCCACGAGCAGTACTTC,CASTMTGGHEQYF
NA,TRBJ1-1,TRBV23-1,NA,TGCGCCAGCAGTCAGCACTCAGGCACTGAAGCTTTCTTT,CASSQHSGTEAFF
TRBD2,TRBJ2-7,TRBV7-9,NA,TGTGCCAGCAGCCCAAGCGGCCGGGACTATTCTTACGAGCAGTACTTC,CASSPSGRDYSYEQYF
NA,TRBJ2-7,TRBV7-9,NA,TGTGCCAGCAGCCCCAGGACAGGGAGGGGAGACGAGCAGTACTTC,CASSPRTGRGDEQYF
NA,TRBJ2-3,TRBV7-9,NA,TGTGCCAGCAGCTTAGCGGGAAGCACAGATACGCAGTATTTT,CASSLAGSTDTQYF
NA,TRBJ1-1,TRBV27,NA,TGTGCCAGCAGAGTGCTGAGGGCTAGGCTGGACACTGAAGCTTTCTTT,CASRVLRARLDTEAFF
NA,TRBJ2-7,TRBV4-1,once,TGCGCCAGCAGCCAAGGGCCGGGGTCGGGAAGCTCCTACGAGCAGTACTTC,CASSQGPGSGSSYEQYF
NA,TRBJ2-1,TRBV7-7,once,TGTGCTAGCAGTCGAGGGATGGGCGATGAGCAGTTCTTC,CASSRGMGDEQFF
NA,TRBJ1-1,TRBV19,NA,TGTGCCAGTAGTATAGTCTCGCCGACCGAAGCTTTCTTT,CASSIVSPTEAFF
TRBD2,TRBJ2-3,TRBV27,NA,TGTGCCACCACGAAACTAGCGGGAGTCACAGATACGCAGTATTTT,CATTKLAGVTDTQYF
NA,TRBJ2-1,TRBV11-2,NA,TGTGCCAGCAGCCAATCCGGAGCTTACAATGAGCAGTTCTTC,CASSQSGAYNEQFF
NA,TRBJ1-1,TRBV5-1,NA,TGCGCCAGCGCGTTCGGCACCTATTCCGACACTGAAGCTTTCTTT,CASAFGTYSDTEAFF
NA,TRBJ2-7,TRBV6-1,NA,TGTGCCAGCACGACAGCCCTGCGGGAGCAGTACTTC,CASTTALREQYF
NA,TRBJ2-7,TRBV5-1,NA,TGCGCCAGCAGCTTTTTCGTGTCGGGGTCGGGCCTCGAGCAGTACTTC,CASSFFVSGSGLEQYF
NA,TRBJ2-5,TRBV7-6,NA,TGTGCCAGCAGCTTAGCGCCAATGGGGGAGACCCAGTACTTC,CASSLAPMGETQYF
NA,TRBJ2-2,TRBV29-1,NA,TGCAGCGTACCCGGGGGCCCCGGGGAGCTGTTTTTT,CSVPGGPGELFF
NA,TRBJ2-1,TRBV7-9,NA,TGTGCCAGCAGCTTGGGAGGACCCTACAATGAGCAGTTCTTC,CASSLGGPYNEQFF
NA,TRBJ2-2,TRBV7-9,once,TGTGCCAGCAGCCCCCCCGAGGGAGGAAGTATCGGGGAGCTGTTTTTT,CASSPPEGGSIGELFF